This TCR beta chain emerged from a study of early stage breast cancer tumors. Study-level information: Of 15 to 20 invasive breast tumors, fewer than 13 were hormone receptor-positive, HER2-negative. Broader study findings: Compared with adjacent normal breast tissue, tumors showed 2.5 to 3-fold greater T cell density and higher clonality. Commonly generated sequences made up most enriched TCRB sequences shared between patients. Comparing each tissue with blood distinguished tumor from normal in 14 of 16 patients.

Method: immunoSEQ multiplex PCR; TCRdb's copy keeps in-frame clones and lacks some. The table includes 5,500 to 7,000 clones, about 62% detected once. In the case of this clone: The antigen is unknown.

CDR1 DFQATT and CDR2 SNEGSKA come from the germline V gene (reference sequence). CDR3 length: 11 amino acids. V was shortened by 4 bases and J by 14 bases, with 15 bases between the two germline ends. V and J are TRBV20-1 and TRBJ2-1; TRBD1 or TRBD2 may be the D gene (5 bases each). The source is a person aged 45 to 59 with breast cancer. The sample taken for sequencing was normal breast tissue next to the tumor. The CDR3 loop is CSATAPGREFF. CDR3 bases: TGCAGTGCTACCGCTCCGGGACGGGAGTTCTTC.